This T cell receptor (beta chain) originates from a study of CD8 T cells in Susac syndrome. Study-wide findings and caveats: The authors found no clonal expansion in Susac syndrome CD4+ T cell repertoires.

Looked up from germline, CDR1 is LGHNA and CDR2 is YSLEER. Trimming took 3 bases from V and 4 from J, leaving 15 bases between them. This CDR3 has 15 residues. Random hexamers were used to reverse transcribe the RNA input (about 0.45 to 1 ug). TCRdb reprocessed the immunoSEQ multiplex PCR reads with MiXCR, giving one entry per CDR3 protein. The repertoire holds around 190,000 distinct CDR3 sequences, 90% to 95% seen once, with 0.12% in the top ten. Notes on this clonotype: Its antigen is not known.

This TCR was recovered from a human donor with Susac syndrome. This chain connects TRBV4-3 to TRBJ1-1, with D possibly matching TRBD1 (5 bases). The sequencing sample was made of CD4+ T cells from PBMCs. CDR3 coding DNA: TGCGCCAGCAGCCAGTCACCGGAGGGGCGCACTGAAGCTTTCTTT. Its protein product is CASSQSPEGRTEAFF.